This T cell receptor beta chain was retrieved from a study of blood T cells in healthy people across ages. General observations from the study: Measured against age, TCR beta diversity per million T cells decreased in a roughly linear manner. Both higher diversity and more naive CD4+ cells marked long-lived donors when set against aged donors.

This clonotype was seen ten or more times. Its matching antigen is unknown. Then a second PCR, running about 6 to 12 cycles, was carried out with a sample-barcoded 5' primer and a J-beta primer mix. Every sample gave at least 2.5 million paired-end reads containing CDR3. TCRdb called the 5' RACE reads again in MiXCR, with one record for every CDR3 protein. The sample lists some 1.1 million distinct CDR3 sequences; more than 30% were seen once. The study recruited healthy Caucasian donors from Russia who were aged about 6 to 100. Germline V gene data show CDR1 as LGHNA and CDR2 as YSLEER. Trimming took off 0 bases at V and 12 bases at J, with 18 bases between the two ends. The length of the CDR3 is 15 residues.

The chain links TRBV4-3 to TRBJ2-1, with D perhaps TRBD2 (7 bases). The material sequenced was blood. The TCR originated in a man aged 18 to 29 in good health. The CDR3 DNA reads TGCGCCAGCAGCCAAGAAGGGGGGGGGTCCAGCAGGCAGTTCTTC. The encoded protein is CASSQEGGGSSRQFF.